These 19 T cell receptor beta chains came from one sample sequenced in a study of cytomegalovirus exposure and HLA in healthy donors. Vbeta (60) and Jbeta (13) primers were used in the PCR. The method was immunoSEQ multiplex PCR; TCRdb's version includes in-frame clones alone and lacks a portion of them. The sample has 130,000 to 150,000 clones, approximately 80% seen once; the top ten hold 4% to 6%. The specimen sequenced was PBMCs. These receptors were collected from a woman aged 45 to 65 in good health and CMV-seronegative.

The CDR3 reads CASSFNPYEQYF. As DNA, the CDR3 is TGTGCCAGCAGTTTTAATCCCTACGAGCAGTACTTC. The gene calls are TRBV28 and TRBJ2-7, with D hard to call. The V gene lost 3 bases and the J gene lost 2 bases, with 5 bases spanning the gap. The CDR3 covers 12 residues. Germline V gene sequence: CDR1 MDHEN, CDR2 SYDVKM.

The V call is TRBV9, the J call TRBJ2-2; 7 positions match TRBD2. The CDR3 consists of 16 residues. Germline CDR1 reads SGDLS; CDR2 reads YYNGEE. J lost 1 base, V lost 1 base, and 4 bases had no gene match. CDR3 DNA sequence: TGTGCCAGCAGCGTACAAGCGGGGATGAACACCGGGGAGCTGTTTTTT. Protein sequence: CASSVQAGMNTGELFF.

This chain uses TRBV7-2 with TRBJ2-3, with TRBD2 as a possible D gene (7 bases). V gave up 4 bases and J gave up 4 bases, with 15 bases separating them. The length of the CDR3 is 15 residues. Germline values: CDR1 SGHTA, CDR2 FQGNSA. The CDR3 bases are TGTGCCAGCAGCTCCACGGGGGGCCGCTCAGATACGCAGTATTTT. Residues: CASSSTGGRSDTQYF.

In DNA, the CDR3 is TGTGCCAGCAGTCCGCGGACAGGGGAAACCTCCGAGCAGTACTTC. Encoded protein: CASSPRTGETSEQYF. The chain employs TRBV6-6 and TRBJ2-7; 9 nucleotides agree with TRBD1. CDR3 length: 15 residues. From germline, CDR1 is MNHNY and CDR2 SVGAGI (reference sequence). Losses at the gene ends were 5 bases for V and 6 bases for J; bases not matched to a gene: 11.

The rearrangement links TRBV30 to TRBJ1-5, with a tentative D call TRBD1 (6 bases). V lost 5 bases, J lost 7 bases, and 15 bases lay in between. This CDR3 comprises 13 residues. From germline, CDR1 is GTSNPN and CDR2 SVGIG (reference sequence). This chain's CDR3 is CAWAQGQRQPQHF. CDR3 nucleotides: TGTGCCTGGGCTCAGGGGCAGCGCCAGCCCCAGCATTTT.

The V gene is TRBV19, the J gene TRBJ1-4; TRBD1 might be the D (6 bases). In germline, CDR1 is LNHDA, CDR2 SQIVND (reference sequence). This CDR3 contains 15 residues. The V gene lost 4 bases and the J gene lost 5 bases, with 14 bases spanning the gap. The CDR3 loop is CASSTRDTKNEKLFF. The CDR3 nucleotides read TGTGCCAGTAGTACCCGGGACACCAAGAATGAAAAACTGTTTTTT.

This clone was detected only a few times. The chain uses TRBV10-1 and TRBJ2-7; 8 bases map to TRBD1. The CDR3 is 17 residues long. V lost 9 bases and J lost 2; bases outside the gene matches: 18. CDR1 and CDR2 (germline): WNHNN, SYGVQD (reference sequence). CDR3 bases: TGCGCCAGTTCGGGGACAGGACCTTTCGGGACCACCTACGAGCAGTACTTC. This codes for CASSGTGPFGTTYEQYF.

This clone was recorded once. The chain uses TRBV30 and TRBJ1-3; the D gene is possibly TRBD1 (6 bases). Trimming took 4 bases from V and 0 from J, leaving 10 bases between them. The germline gives CDR1 GTSNPN, CDR2 SVGIG (reference sequence). The CDR3 sequence is 14 residues long. The CDR3 here is CAWNTGSSGNTIYF. CDR3 coding DNA: TGTGCCTGGAATACAGGGAGCTCTGGAAACACCATATATTTT. Together with reference TRBV30 and TRBJ1-3, the CDR3 gives the full variable domain: SQTIHQWPATLVQPVGSPLSLECTVEGTSNPNLYWYRQAAGRGLQLLFYSVGIGQISSEVPQNLSASRPQDRQFILSSKKLLLSDSGFYLCAWNTGSSGNTIYFGEGSWLTVV.

Within the sample, this clone is medium-sized (0.01 to 0.1%). The V and J genes are TRBV6-6 and TRBJ2-3, with TRBD2 matching 7 bases. The CDR3 length is 16 residues. Per germline, CDR1 MNHNY and CDR2 SVGAGI (reference sequence). The V gene end was trimmed by 4 bases and the J gene end by 1 base; junction bases not matched to a gene: 8. The CDR3 spells CASSLGRGTGTDTQYF. The CDR3 DNA reads TGTGCCAGCAGTTTAGGGAGGGGTACAGGCACAGATACGCAGTATTTT.

V and J are TRBV29-1 and TRBJ1-2; no clear D. V lost 7 bases to trimming and J lost 0 bases, with 9 bases between them. Germline-derived CDR1 and CDR2 are SQVTM and ANQGSEA. The CDR3 runs to 12 residues. Here the CDR3 reads CSGSETNYGYTF. CDR3 in DNA: TGCAGCGGCTCGGAGACTAACTATGGCTACACCTTC.

In the case of this clone: The sample contains more than one DNA sequence encoding this CDR3. V and J are TRBV6-1 and TRBJ2-5, with 10 bases lining up with TRBD2. This CDR3 has 13 residues. V dropped 6 bases and J dropped 5; count of bases not matched to a gene: 3. From germline, CDR1 is MNHNS and CDR2 SASEGT. CDR3 protein: CASSGLAAETQYF. CDR3 coding DNA: TGTGCCAGCAGCGGACTAGCGGCGGAGACCCAGTACTTC.

This clone was recorded once. The genes are TRBV6-4 and TRBJ2-3; no clear D gene. This CDR3 has 17 residues. Germline CDR1 MRHNA, CDR2 SNTAGT. V shed 0 bases and J shed 6 bases, with 19 bases lying between them. CDR3 in amino acids: CASSDSKSDRGRDTQYF. Here the CDR3 DNA reads TGTGCCAGCAGTGACTCGAAGTCCGACCGCGGTCGGGATACGCAGTATTTT.

About this clone itself: Other nucleotide sequences in the sample specify the same CDR3. The genes are TRBV5-1 and TRBJ1-2, with D possibly TRBD1 on 6 matching bases. In germline, CDR1 is SGHRS, CDR2 YFSETQ. This CDR3 is 14 amino acids long. Trimming left V 0 bases short and J 2 bases short, with 8 bases between. The CDR3 nucleotides are TGCGCCAGCAGCTTGGAGGGGGGGAACTATGGCTACACCTTC. Encoded protein: CASSLEGGNYGYTF.

The chain carries TRBV4-2 and TRBJ1-1, with 10 bases identical to TRBD1. With V trimmed by 1 base and J by 1 base, 0 bases remained unmatched. The CDR3 length is 15 residues. CDR1 is LGHNA and CDR2 is YNFKEQ in the germline V gene. CDR3 protein: CASSQGTGGNTEAFF. CDR3 DNA: TGTGCCAGCAGCCAAGGGACAGGGGGGAACACTGAAGCTTTCTTT.

The rearrangement uses TRBV15 and TRBJ2-6, with D unresolved. The CDR3 runs 16 residues. V was cut by 1 base and J by 2 bases, with 9 bases left in between. The germline V gene has CDR1 LNHNV and CDR2 YYDKDF (reference sequence). CDR3 coding DNA: TGTGCCACCAGCAGAGGGTCGGTGACTGGGGCCAACGTCCTGACTTTC. Its translation is CATSRGSVTGANVLTF.

The chain combines TRBV4-3 with TRBJ2-3; 11 bases match TRBD2. The CDR3 loop spans 18 amino acids. V lost 0 bases to trimming and J lost 2 bases; unmatched junction nucleotides: 7. CDR1 LGHNA and CDR2 YSLEER come from the germline V gene. The CDR3 nucleotides read TGCGCCAGCAGCCAAGACTTGGCTAGCGGGGGGCTCACAGATACGCAGTATTTT. Translated, it gives CASSQDLASGGLTDTQYF.

J is TRBJ2-1 and V is TRBV4-2, with 12 bases identical to TRBD2. With V trimmed by 5 bases and J by 6 bases, 5 bases remained unmatched. Germline CDR1 is LGHNA and CDR2 is YNFKEQ. This CDR3 has 15 amino acids. The CDR3 DNA sequence: TGTGCCAGCAGCTCCCTAGCGGGGGGGCTCAATGAGCAGTTCTTC. As protein: CASSSLAGGLNEQFF.

For the CDR3, the DNA is TGTGCCAGCAGCCTATCCGGGACAGTTAAAAATGAGCAGTTCTTC. It encodes CASSLSGTVKNEQFF. The chain carries TRBV13 and TRBJ2-1, with TRBD1 matching 7 bases. The CDR3 totals 15 residues. Germline V gives CDR1 PRHDT, CDR2 FYEKMQ (reference sequence). V shed 5 bases, J shed 7 bases, and the junction held 11 bases outside the gene matches.

V gene TRBV2 combines with J gene TRBJ2-2; no definite D call. V was pared by 2 bases and J by 6 bases, with 13 bases between. Per the germline V gene, CDR1 is SNHLY and CDR2 is FYNNEI. The CDR3 spans 15 residues. The CDR3 bases are TGTGCCAGCAGTGAATGGAGCAGCACCTCCGGGGAGCTGTTTTTT. This encodes CASSEWSSTSGELFF.